These 17 T cell receptor beta chains were sequenced from one sample in a study of blood T cells in healthy people across ages. Then a second PCR, running about 6 to 12 cycles, was carried out with a sample-barcoded 5' primer and a J-beta primer mix. Each CDR3 protein gets one entry after TCRdb re-called the 5' RACE reads with MiXCR. There are hundreds of thousands of distinct CDR3 sequences in the sample; about 54% occur only once, and about two fifths lies in the top ten. Material for sequencing was blood. The receptors come from a man aged 55 to 70 in good health.

Of note for this clonotype: Mismatch with germline at one junction end may stem from a read error. The chain couples TRBV12-3 or TRBV12-4 to TRBJ1-4; no reliable D call. The CDR3 contains 15 residues. The CDR3 loop is CAGSDEVSRNEKLFF. In nucleotides, the CDR3 is TGTGCCGGCAGTGACGAGGTCTCCCGTAATGAAAAACTGTTTTTT.

The chain carries TRBV6-6 and TRBJ2-1; D gene uncertain. The germline V gene has CDR1 MNHNY and CDR2 SVGAGI (reference sequence). The CDR3 has 14 residues. V shed 5 bases and J shed 8 bases, with 16 bases lying between them. The CDR3 reads CASSPGFVSDEQFF. As DNA, the CDR3 is TGTGCCAGCAGTCCTGGTTTCGTAAGCGATGAGCAGTTCTTC.

The genes are TRBV20-1 and TRBJ2-5; possibly TRBD1 or TRBD2 for D (6 bases each). Looked up from germline, CDR1 is DFQATT and CDR2 is SNEGSKA (reference sequence). The CDR3 sequence is 13 residues long. V was shortened by 3 bases and J by 5 bases, with 13 bases between the two germline ends. CDR3 loop: CSARSLGGETQYF. CDR3 DNA sequence: TGCAGTGCTAGGTCCCTGGGGGGCGAGACCCAGTACTTC.

This chain uses TRBV6-5 with TRBJ1-5, with TRBD1 identical over 11 bases. CDR3 size: 15 residues. The V segment lost 4 bases and the J segment 6 bases; nucleotides outside the gene matches: 5. Germline V gene lookup returns CDR1 MNHEY and CDR2 SVGAGI. The CDR3 loop is CASSSAGQGVQPQHF. CDR3 DNA sequence: TGTGCCAGCAGTTCGGCGGGACAGGGGGTTCAGCCCCAGCATTTT.

This sequence joins TRBV9 and TRBJ2-5; maybe TRBD1 (5 bases). This CDR3 is built from 15 residues. Trimming removed 0 bases from V and 5 bases from J, with 14 bases in between. Germline V gene sequence: CDR1 SGDLS, CDR2 YYNGEE. Here the CDR3 reads CASSVGAGRQETQYF. CDR3 DNA sequence: TGTGCCAGCAGCGTAGGAGCAGGGCGGCAGGAGACCCAGTACTTC.

The genes are TRBV5-1 and TRBJ1-1; possible D gene TRBD1, 6 bases. The V end lost 2 bases, the J end lost 0 bases, and 14 bases lay between the germline ends. In germline, CDR1 is SGHRS, CDR2 YFSETQ. This CDR3 spans 16 amino acids. Written as DNA, the CDR3 is TGCGCCAGCAGCTTACAGGGCCCACCTATGAACACTGAAGCTTTCTTT. The encoded protein is CASSLQGPPMNTEAFF.

The V and J genes are TRBV2 and TRBJ1-5; a weak D match, TRBD1 (6 bases). Germline CDR1 reads SNHLY; CDR2 reads FYNNEI. This CDR3 spans 12 amino acids. Between the trimmed V and J ends, which lost 7 bases and 7 bases, there was a span of 11 bases. CDR3 loop: CASKGDEQPQHF. In DNA form, the CDR3 reads TGTGCCAGCAAGGGGGATGAGCAGCCCCAGCATTTT.

This chain links TRBV5-1 with TRBJ2-5; 7 bases match TRBD2. Trimming cost V 4 bases and J 3 bases; bases outside gene matches: 6. Germline CDR1 is SGHRS and CDR2 is YFSETQ. This CDR3 has 14 residues. The chain's CDR3 is CASSRAGGKETQYF. CDR3 in DNA: TGCGCCAGCAGCCGGGCCGGGGGGAAAGAGACCCAGTACTTC.

V gene TRBV7-9 combines with J gene TRBJ2-1; 8 bases agree with TRBD1. The V and J ends lost 3 bases and 5 bases, in that order; junction bases with no gene match: 9. CDR3 length: 16 residues. Per the germline V gene, CDR1 is SEHNR and CDR2 is FQNEAQ (reference sequence). The CDR3 protein is CASSLDPDRANNEQFF. The CDR3 coding sequence is TGTGCCAGCAGCTTGGACCCGGACAGGGCGAACAATGAGCAGTTCTTC. Complete variable domain (other parts from reference TRBV7-9 and TRBJ2-1): DTGVSQNPRHKITKRGQNVTFRCDPISEHNRLYWYRQTLGQGPEFLTYFQNEAQLEKSRLLSDRFSAERPKGSFSTLEIQRTEQGDSAMYLCASSLDPDRANNEQFFGPGTRLTVL.

The chain couples TRBV6-5 to TRBJ1-4; D unresolved. The CDR3 length is 15 residues. Germline-derived CDR1 and CDR2 are MNHEY and SVGAGI. V gave up 0 bases and J gave up 5 bases, with 10 bases separating them. The CDR3 nucleotides are TGTGCCAGCAGTTACTCCCAGGCCAGAAATGAAAAACTGTTTTTT. This codes for CASSYSQARNEKLFF.

V gene TRBV6-1 combines with J gene TRBJ2-5, with TRBD1 matching 10 bases. The tail of the sequence fits TRBJ2-7 better, so the J call may be wrong. CDR1 is MNHNS, CDR2 SASEGT, per germline. This CDR3 has 13 amino acids. CDR3 nucleotide sequence: TGTGCCAGCAGCGGGACAGGGGATACCGAGCAGTACTTC. Protein sequence: CASSGTGDTEQYF.

V and J are TRBV7-7 and TRBJ2-1; D is unresolved. CDR1 and CDR2 from the germline V gene are SSHAT and FNYEAQ (reference sequence). Trimming removed 1 base at V and 4 bases at J, with 8 bases between. The CDR3 totals 14 residues. CDR3 in amino acids: CASSLEPGYNEQFF. The CDR3 region has the DNA TGTGCCAGCAGCTTAGAACCAGGTTACAATGAGCAGTTCTTC.

This clonotype has a handful of counts. The chain employs TRBV6-5 and TRBJ2-3, with 12 bases fitting TRBD2. Trimming cost V 4 bases and J 2 bases; bases outside gene matches: 4. This CDR3 has 16 amino acids. CDR1 MNHEY and CDR2 SVGAGI come from the germline V gene. CDR3 region: CASSFGLAGLTDTQYF. DNA of the CDR3: TGTGCCAGCAGTTTCGGACTAGCGGGGCTCACAGATACGCAGTATTTT.

The chain recombines TRBV14 with TRBJ2-7; 9 bases match TRBD1. The CDR3 consists of 14 residues. The V and J ends lost 9 bases and 3 bases, in that order; junction bases with no gene match: 9. Germline loops: CDR1 SGHDN, CDR2 FVKESK. The CDR3 loop reads CASAGQGSVYEQYF. DNA for the CDR3: TGTGCCAGTGCGGGACAGGGTTCGGTCTACGAGCAGTACTTC.

The rearrangement links TRBV6-5 to TRBJ2-5; 13 bases fit TRBD2. This CDR3 is built from 18 residues. J lost 1 base, V lost 2 bases, and 7 bases had no gene match. Germline CDR1 reads MNHEY; CDR2 reads SVGAGI. The CDR3 spells CASSYPRLAGGFQETQYF. The CDR3 nucleotides are TGTGCCAGCAGTTACCCGAGACTAGCGGGGGGCTTCCAAGAGACCCAGTACTTC.

The chain employs TRBV6-5 and TRBJ1-5, with a tentative D call TRBD1 (5 bases). This CDR3 contains 13 residues. Germline assignment: CDR1 MNHEY and CDR2 SVGAGI. V was trimmed by 6 bases and J by 5 bases, leaving 11 bases between them. The CDR3 DNA sequence: TGTGCCAGCAGGGGGGACCTCTATCAGCCCCAGCATTTT. The encoded protein is CASRGDLYQPQHF.

This chain uses TRBV4-2 with TRBJ2-1, with 10 bases that match TRBD2. This CDR3 is 15 amino acids long. Trimming took 3 bases from V and 5 from J; bases not matched to a gene: 4. Germline CDR1 is LGHNA and CDR2 is YNFKEQ. In DNA, the CDR3 is TGTGCCAGCAGCCAGACCGGGACTAGCGACAATGAGCAGTTCTTC. It encodes CASSQTGTSDNEQFF.